The 27 T cell receptor beta chains given below trace back to one sample, sequenced in a study of T cells in Graves' hyperthyroidism and ophthalmopathy. The CDR3 regions of TCR beta were amplified from RNA transcripts. The HTBI primer set was used in a first-round RT-PCR of the TCR CDR3. TCRdb re-derived calls from the multiplex PCR reads in MiXCR, one entry per CDR3 protein. The repertoire includes approximately 350,000 distinct CDR3 sequences, roughly 15% of them detected once, and approximately 19% sits in the top ten. Specimen: blood. These receptors all come from an older woman with Graves' ophthalmopathy.

V gene TRBV5-1 combines with J gene TRBJ1-1; D uncertain. This CDR3 spans 13 amino acids. Trimming stripped 4 bases from V and 1 base from J, with 8 bases between. CDR1 is SGHRS, CDR2 YFSETQ, per germline. The CDR3 spells CASSPTTNTEAFF. The CDR3 nucleotides read TGCGCCAGCAGCCCAACAACGAACACTGAAGCTTTCTTT.

This clonotype was seen ten or more times. This chain joins TRBV7-9 and TRBJ2-1; D is unclear. Germline V gene data show CDR1 as SEHNR and CDR2 as FQNEAQ (reference sequence). The CDR3 extends over 15 amino acids. Trimming cost V 1 base and J 9 bases, with 16 bases left between them. CDR3 nucleotide sequence: TGTGCCAGCAGCTTAGACCTAGACGGGTTGGGTGAGCAGTTCTTC. Its protein is CASSLDLDGLGEQFF.

This clonotype was detected many times. The chain is built from TRBV5-1 and TRBJ2-1; 8 bases fit TRBD2. The germline V gene encodes CDR1 SGHRS and CDR2 YFSETQ. There are 15 residues in the CDR3. V was pared by 4 bases and J by 7 bases, with 10 bases of the junction left unmatched. The CDR3 DNA reads TGCGCCAGCAGCGGTTCGGGGGGGGCGCAAAATGAGCAGTTCTTC. As protein: CASSGSGGAQNEQFF.

On this clonotype itself: A clone one base away is much larger, so this may be a read error. The chain joins TRBV30 to TRBJ2-3; perhaps TRBD2 as D (6 bases). Trimming removed 2 bases at V and 0 bases at J, with 15 bases between. Germline V gene sequence: CDR1 GTSNPN, CDR2 SVGIG (reference sequence). This CDR3 contains 16 residues. In nucleotides, the CDR3 is TGTGCCTGGAGTCGGGGCGGGAAGACTAGCACAGATACGCAGTATTTT. It yields the protein CAWSRGGKTSTDTQYF.

The rearrangement uses TRBV29-1 and TRBJ2-2, with D maybe TRBD2 (5 bases). This CDR3 region has 12 residues. Germline CDR1 and CDR2: SQVTM and ANQGSEA. V was shortened by 6 bases and J by 3 bases, with 8 bases between the two germline ends. For the CDR3, the DNA is TGCAGCGTAGAGGAGGACACCGGGGAGCTGTTTTTT. Encoded protein: CSVEEDTGELFF.

This clonotype was seen repeatedly, ten times or more. The chain carries TRBV15 and TRBJ2-4; 12 bases align to TRBD2. The CDR3 sequence is 18 residues long. Germline V gives CDR1 LNHNV, CDR2 YYDKDF (reference sequence). Unmatched junction bases numbered 10, after V lost 0 bases and J lost 7 bases. This chain's CDR3 is CATSRDGSSGRAENIQYF. Written as DNA, the CDR3 is TGTGCCACCAGCAGAGATGGTTCTAGCGGGAGGGCCGAGAACATTCAGTACTTC.

V gene TRBV20-1 combines with J gene TRBJ2-3; 12 nucleotides line up with TRBD2. Germline V gene lookup returns CDR1 DFQATT and CDR2 SNEGSKA (reference sequence). Trimming cost V 0 bases and J 2 bases; bases outside gene matches: 9. The length of the CDR3 is 18 residues. CDR3 protein: CSARDLWTSGITTDTQYF. The DNA of the CDR3 is TGCAGTGCTAGAGATCTCTGGACTAGCGGGATAACCACAGATACGCAGTATTTT.

The rearrangement joins TRBV12-3 or TRBV12-4 to TRBJ2-1, with D uncertain. This CDR3 region has 14 residues. The V and J ends lost 11 bases and 3 bases respectively, with 17 bases between them. CDR3 DNA sequence: TGTGCCGGCACCCACCCGGAGCGCTACAATGAGCAGTTCTTC. This codes for CAGTHPERYNEQFF.

This chain uses TRBV19 with TRBJ2-3; the D call may be TRBD1 or TRBD2 (5 bases each). The V end was cut by 3 bases, the J end by 0 bases, with 10 bases between. This CDR3 spans 15 amino acids. Germline V lookup: CDR1 LNHDA, CDR2 SQIVND (reference sequence). The CDR3 nucleotides are TGTGCCAGTAGTATCGTCGGGGCTAGCACAGATACGCAGTATTTT. Protein sequence: CASSIVGASTDTQYF.

The sample holds many counts of this clonotype. The DNA for the CDR3 is TGTGCCAGCAGGCCCGACACAAATCAGCCCCAGCATTTT. It translates to CASRPDTNQPQHF. This rearrangement joins TRBV2 to TRBJ1-5; D unresolved. V gave up 6 bases and J gave up 4 bases, with 10 bases separating them. There are 13 residues in the CDR3. Per germline, CDR1 SNHLY and CDR2 FYNNEI.

This clonotype came up many times. This chain uses TRBV6-5 with TRBJ2-5; D is ambiguous. Looked up from germline, CDR1 is MNHEY and CDR2 is SVGAGI. The V gene lost 0 bases and the J gene lost 5 bases, with 10 bases spanning the gap. There are 14 residues in the CDR3. CDR3 protein: CASSYSRSEETQYF. DNA of the CDR3: TGTGCCAGCAGTTACTCAAGGTCGGAGGAGACCCAGTACTTC.

This clonotype was found many times. The V gene is TRBV11-2, the J gene TRBJ1-1; 9 nucleotides align to TRBD1. There are 14 residues in the CDR3. The trim removed 4 bases at V and 1 base at J, leaving 1 base unmatched. The germline V gene has CDR1 SGHAT and CDR2 FQNNGV. CDR3 sequence reads: CASSSDRGNTEAFF. CDR3 coding DNA: TGTGCCAGCAGCTCGGACAGGGGGAACACTGAAGCTTTCTTT.

The J gene is TRBJ2-7, the V gene TRBV28, with 7 bases matching TRBD2. Germline V gene sequence: CDR1 MDHEN, CDR2 SYDVKM. J gave up 4 bases and V 6 bases, and 15 bases lay outside the gene matches. This CDR3 is 16 amino acids long. In DNA form, the CDR3 reads TGTGCCAGCAGCCTTGGGGTTCCGGGAGGCTCTTACGAGCAGTACTTC. This sequence encodes CASSLGVPGGSYEQYF. The full variable domain, completed using reference TRBV28 and TRBJ2-7, is DVKVTQSSRYLVKRTGEKVFLECVQDMDHENMFWYRQDPGLGLRLIYFSYDVKMKEKGDIPEGYSVSREKKERFSLILESASTNQTSMYLCASSLGVPGGSYEQYFGPGTRLTVT.

This clonotype was observed many times. The V and J genes are TRBV5-1 and TRBJ1-2, with D perhaps TRBD1 (5 bases). The CDR3 extends over 11 amino acids. Deletions cut 5 bases from V and 8 bases from J, with 10 bases between. The V gene's germline CDR1 is SGHRS and CDR2 YFSETQ. DNA of the CDR3: TGCGCCAGCAGAGGAGGGGAAGGCTACACCTTC. This codes for CASRGGEGYTF.

As concerns this clonotype: One end of the junction is discordant with germline, which a read error may explain. The chain is built from TRBV6-1 and TRBJ2-3; D not certain. The CDR3 sequence is 17 residues long. Germline V gene data show CDR1 as MNHNS and CDR2 as SASEGT. The CDR3 DNA reads TGTGCCAGCAGACCTGGCTGGAGTTTCTTAAGCACAGATTCGCAGTATTTT. It codes for CASRPGWSFLSTDSQYF.

This clonotype showed up many times. The chain links TRBV12-3 or TRBV12-4 to TRBJ2-3; 7 nucleotides line up with TRBD2. The CDR3 is 15 amino acids. V lost 4 bases to trimming and J lost 3 bases; unmatched junction nucleotides: 7. The CDR3, as DNA: TGTGCCAGCAGTTCCTGGGGGGGAGCGACAGATACGCAGTATTTT. It translates to CASSSWGGATDTQYF.

This clonotype was counted ten times or more. The chain combines TRBV27 with TRBJ2-7; either TRBD1 or TRBD2 may supply D (5 bases each). This CDR3 comprises 12 residues. CDR1 is MNHEY and CDR2 is SMNVEV in the germline V gene (reference sequence). The V end lost 9 bases, the J end lost 3 bases, and 12 bases lay between the germline ends. This CDR3 is CARPGRIYEQYF. As DNA, the CDR3 is TGTGCCAGACCGGGACGGATCTACGAGCAGTACTTC.

The genes are TRBV19 and TRBJ2-7, with 9 nucleotides matching TRBD2. Germline V gene sequence: CDR1 LNHDA, CDR2 SQIVND (reference sequence). V lost 3 bases to trimming and J lost 1 base; unmatched junction nucleotides: 1. CDR3 length equals 14 residues. The CDR3 sequence is CASSMRGGSYEQYF. CDR3 sequence (DNA): TGTGCCAGTAGTATGCGGGGGGGGTCCTACGAGCAGTACTTC.

At least ten counts were recorded for this clonotype. The J gene is TRBJ2-7, the V gene TRBV28, with TRBD2 as a possible D gene (6 bases). V was cut by 2 bases and J by 2 bases, with 19 bases left in between. The CDR3 spans 17 residues. Germline loops: CDR1 MDHEN, CDR2 SYDVKM. In nucleotides, the CDR3 is TGTGCCAGCAGTTTAGGTCGGTGGGGGGATCTGACCTACGAGCAGTACTTC. It is translated as CASSLGRWGDLTYEQYF.

There are a few counts of this clonotype. The chain links TRBV24-1 to TRBJ2-2; 7 positions match TRBD2. The CDR3 totals 16 residues. Trimming at V came to 3 bases and at J to 3 bases, leaving 6 bases not matched to a gene. Germline V gives CDR1 KGHDR, CDR2 SFDVKD. CDR3 protein: CATSDAGAPDTGELFF. CDR3 nucleotides: TGTGCCACCAGTGATGCGGGAGCCCCCGACACCGGGGAGCTGTTTTTT.

This clonotype was counted at least ten times. The chain joins TRBV5-1 to TRBJ2-3; TRBD2 aligns across 11 bases. Germline loops: CDR1 SGHRS, CDR2 YFSETQ. The length of the CDR3 is 14 residues. V shed 1 base and J 5 bases; nucleotides not matched to a gene: 0. CDR3 bases: TGCGCCAGCAGCTTGACTAGCGGGGGAGATACGCAGTATTTT. Protein sequence: CASSLTSGGDTQYF.

This rearrangement joins TRBV19 to TRBJ2-3; a possible D gene is TRBD2 (5 bases). The CDR3 totals 15 residues. The V and J ends lost 3 bases and 3 bases respectively, with 13 bases between them. Looked up from germline, CDR1 is LNHDA and CDR2 is SQIVND (reference sequence). The CDR3 DNA reads TGTGCCAGTAGTATTGAGGGAGCAAGGACAGATACGCAGTATTTT. Protein: CASSIEGARTDTQYF.

The sample holds many counts of this clonotype. The chain carries TRBV2 and TRBJ2-2; 11 bases fit TRBD2. J was trimmed by 4 bases and V by 5 bases; bases with no gene match: 6. In germline, CDR1 is SNHLY, CDR2 FYNNEI. The CDR3 covers 16 residues. The CDR3 nucleotides read TGTGCCAGCAGTTATAGGACTAGCGGGTTCACCGGGGAGCTGTTTTTT. Its protein product is CASSYRTSGFTGELFF.

This clonotype was detected a few times. The rearrangement joins TRBV3-1 to TRBJ2-7, with D possibly called TRBD1 or TRBD2 (6 bases each). Trimming cost V 4 bases and J 3 bases, with 13 bases left between them. Germline V gives CDR1 LGHDT, CDR2 YNNKEL (reference sequence). The CDR3 extends over 14 amino acids. The DNA of the CDR3 is TGTGCCAGCAGCCGTCAAGGGGGGCACTACGAGCAGTACTTC. Protein sequence: CASSRQGGHYEQYF.

This clonotype was observed many times. The rearrangement joins TRBV5-5 to TRBJ2-7, with unresolved D. From germline, CDR1 is SGHKS and CDR2 YYEKEE (reference sequence). Trimming pared 0 bases from V and 3 bases from J, leaving 7 bases between. CDR3 length: 13 amino acids. The CDR3 reads CASSLVDNYEQYF. In nucleotides, the CDR3 is TGTGCCAGCAGCTTGGTGGATAACTACGAGCAGTACTTC. Using reference TRBV5-5 and TRBJ2-7 for the parts outside the CDR3, the full variable domain is DAGVTQSPTHLIKTRGQQVTLRCSPISGHKSVSWYQQVLGQGPQFIFQYYEKEERGRGNFPDRFSARQFPNYSSELNVNALLLGDSALYLCASSLVDNYEQYFGPGTRLTVT.

This clonotype was seen repeatedly, ten times or more. This chain connects TRBV5-1 to TRBJ2-1; D call uncertain. The CDR3 loop spans 15 amino acids. Per germline, CDR1 SGHRS and CDR2 YFSETQ. The germline V and J ends were trimmed by 1 base and 0 bases, with 8 bases remaining between them. The CDR3 DNA follows: TGCGCCAGCAGCTTGATAGGTTCCTCCTACAATGAGCAGTTCTTC. This encodes CASSLIGSSYNEQFF.

This clonotype was seen many times. The rearrangement joins TRBV7-9 to TRBJ2-7, with 9 bases matching TRBD1. This CDR3 contains 15 residues. V lost 5 bases, J lost 1 base, and 6 bases stayed unmatched. From germline, CDR1 is SEHNR and CDR2 FQNEAQ (reference sequence). CDR3 bases: TGTGCCAGCAGCATCGCCGGGACAGGGTCCTACGAGCAGTACTTC. It translates to CASSIAGTGSYEQYF. Full variable domain (rest looked up from reference TRBV7-9 and TRBJ2-7): DTGVSQNPRHKITKRGQNVTFRCDPISEHNRLYWYRQTLGQGPEFLTYFQNEAQLEKSRLLSDRFSAERPKGSFSTLEIQRTEQGDSAMYLCASSIAGTGSYEQYFGPGTRLTVT.